This T cell receptor beta chain was observed in a study of cytomegalovirus exposure and HLA in healthy donors. Overall study findings and caveats: The study recorded 160 or so TCR beta chains that were cytomegalovirus-associated.

The V gene's germline CDR1 is SSHAT and CDR2 FNYEAQ (reference sequence). There are 13 residues in the CDR3. PCR involved 60 Vbeta and 13 Jbeta primers. Measured with immunoSEQ multiplex PCR; TCRdb has only the in-frame clones, and not every one. The sample records roughly 180,000 clones, 84% being singletons. A word on this clone: Its antigen remains unknown. At one end the junction does not follow the germline gene, possibly because of a read error.

The sample taken for sequencing was PBMCs. This rearrangement joins TRBV7-7 to TRBJ2-1; D perhaps matches TRBD2 (5 bases). The sequence was obtained from a boy aged 5-17 years in good health and CMV-seronegative. The CDR3 DNA sequence: TGTGCTAGCAGCTTGGGGAGTCGGAATGAGCAGTTCTTC. It encodes CASSLGSRNEQFF. The whole variable domain, filled in from reference TRBV7-7 and TRBJ2-1, reads GAGVSQSPRYKVTKRGQDVTLRCDPISSHATLYWYQQALGQGPEFLTYFNYEAQPDKSGLPSDRFSAERPEGSISTLTIQRTEQRDSAMYRCASSLGSRNEQFFGPGTRLTVL.